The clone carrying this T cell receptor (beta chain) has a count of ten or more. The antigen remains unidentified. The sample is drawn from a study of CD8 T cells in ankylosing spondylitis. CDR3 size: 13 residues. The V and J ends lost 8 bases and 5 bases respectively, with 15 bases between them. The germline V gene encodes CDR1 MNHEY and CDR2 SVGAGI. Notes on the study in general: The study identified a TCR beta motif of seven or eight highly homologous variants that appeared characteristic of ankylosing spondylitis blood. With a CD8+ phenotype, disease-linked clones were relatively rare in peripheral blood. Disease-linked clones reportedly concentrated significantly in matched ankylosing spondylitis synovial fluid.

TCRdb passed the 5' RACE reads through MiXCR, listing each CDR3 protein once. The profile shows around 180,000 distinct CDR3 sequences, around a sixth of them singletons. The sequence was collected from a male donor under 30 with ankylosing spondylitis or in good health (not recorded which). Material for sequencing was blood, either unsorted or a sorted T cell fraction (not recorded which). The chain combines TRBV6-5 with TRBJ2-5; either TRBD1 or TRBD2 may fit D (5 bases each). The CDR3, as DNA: TGTGCCAGCCGAGGGGCCTCTGAGGAGACCCAGTACTTC. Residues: CASRGASEETQYF.